This TCR beta chain comes out of a study of identical twins listed by TCRdb under 2016. About the investigation overall: To test whether fetal clonotypes persist, this study deep-sequenced TCR alpha and beta repertoires from monozygotic twins, from unrelated adults of various ages, and from cord blood. To rule out contamination, replicate twin experiments were performed at different times with different library preparation protocols.

What the study reported, not specific to this receptor: Conclusions relied on cross-sectional statistical analysis, since the same donors could not be followed over many years. Zero-insertion analyses could be partly confounded by invariant T cells such as MAIT and iNKT, though diverse VJ usage argued against such confounding for most clonotypes. In monozygotic twins, out-of-frame TCR alpha sharing was systematically underestimated by recombination models, although the models agreed with sharing between unrelated individuals. Out-of-frame TCR alpha sequences shared between twins showed an excess of low generation-probability sequences compared with coincidental sharing between unrelated individuals. Fewer insertions were carried by abundant cord blood beta clonotypes, a similar but weaker trend appeared in young adult naive repertoires, and no such trend appeared in memory repertoires. The excess sharing between twins in beta out-of-frame sequences was weaker because fewer shared sequences reduced the signal-to-noise ratio.

Receptors were amplified or captured by 5' RACE. For sequencing, an Illumina HiSeq 2000 was employed. A universal primer binding site was added through template switching, and the final cDNA carried a unique molecular identifier so that TCR cDNA molecules could be counted accurately. Specific primers in the conserved constant-segment region were used to synthesize first-strand cDNA for TCR alpha and beta chains. To control for contamination, every cDNA library was double barcoded, receiving both a SMART-Mk sample barcode and Illumina barcodes. TruSeq adapter sequences, together with Illumina sample barcodes, were added in two successive PCR steps. Sequencing of the TCR alpha and beta cDNA libraries was done on the Illumina HiSeq platform using custom primers. The authors processed their data as follows. Unique molecular identifiers were extracted from raw reads with MiGEC, and CDR3 positions were determined with MiXCR. Recombination models were inferred per individual with the repgenHMM and IGoR tools using an EM algorithm. Shared clonotypes were analyzed with the tcR package in R, and sharing was normalized by the product of cloneset sizes. Out-of-frame nonproductive sequences were analyzed to study raw recombination free of thymic and clonal selection effects. TCRdb applied fastp at Q25 and MiXCR to the public reads, then kept only in-frame beta chains. Entries that share a CDR3 protein sequence are merged under the most common genes and DNA. For this entry, the V and J calls and clone size follow TCRdb and not the study's own pipeline. The sample includes a few hundred thousand distinct CDR3 sequences, with more than 9% observed a single time. The top ten hold roughly 3.2% of the sample.

The CDR3 holds 12 amino acids from the cysteine to the phenylalanine. CDR3 DNA only is kept here, 36 bases in frame from base 1. Trimming removed 8 bases from V and 0 bases from J, leaving 5 bases between the germline ends. Based on the germline V gene, the CDR1 and CDR2 sequences are MDHEN and SYDVKM. This clonotype was seen repeatedly, ten times or more. Its binding antigen is unknown. No base qualities exist here, and no much larger clone lies one base off it. All donors were healthy Caucasians. The twin cohort comprised three pairs of female monozygotic twins, all aged roughly 18 to 29 years. RNA for TCR libraries was isolated from peripheral blood mononuclear cells. These data were likewise used in another study, on yellow fever vaccine responses in identical twins. The second source states: The authors reported that the T cell response to vaccination in identical twins appeared partly convergent and partly personalized. The study precisely tracked vaccine-responding T cell clones in identical twins.

Material: PBMCs. The TCR sequence derives from a woman aged 18-29 years in good health. The chain is made from TRBV28 and TRBJ2-4, with no reliable assignment of the D segment. CDR3 reads: CASGIAKNIQYF. The bases read TGTGCCAGCGGGATAGCCAAAAACATTCAGTACTTC.